The sequence of this TCR beta chain was determined in a study of cytomegalovirus exposure and HLA in healthy donors. Study summary: Early release data held roughly 90 million unique TCRs from HLA-typed donors.

The study ran its PCR with 60 Vbeta and 13 Jbeta primers. Clones were sequenced by immunoSEQ multiplex PCR, and TCRdb holds only the in-frame ones, with some missing. This sample has about 150,000 clones, with approximately 86% found just once. This TCR was recovered from a woman in her forties in good health and CMV-seronegative. What was sequenced was PBMCs.

The CDR3 spells CASSYSDSGSYEQYF. CDR3 nucleotide sequence: TGTGCCAGCAGTTACTCGGACAGCGGTTCCTACGAGCAGTACTTC. The rearrangement uses TRBV6-5 and TRBJ2-7; D might be TRBD1 (6 bases). This CDR3 contains 15 residues. Germline CDR1 reads MNHEY; CDR2 reads SVGAGI. V was trimmed by 0 bases and J by 1 base, leaving 10 bases between them.